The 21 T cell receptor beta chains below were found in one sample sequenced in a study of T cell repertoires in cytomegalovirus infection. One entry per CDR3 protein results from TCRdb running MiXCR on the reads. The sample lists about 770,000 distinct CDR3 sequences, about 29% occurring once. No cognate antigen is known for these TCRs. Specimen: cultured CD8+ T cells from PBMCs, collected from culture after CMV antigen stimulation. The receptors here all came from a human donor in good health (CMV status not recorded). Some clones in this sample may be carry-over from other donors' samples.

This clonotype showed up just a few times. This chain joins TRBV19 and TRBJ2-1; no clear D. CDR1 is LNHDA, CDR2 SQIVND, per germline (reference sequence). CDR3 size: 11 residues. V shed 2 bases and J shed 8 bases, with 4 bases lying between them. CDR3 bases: TGTGCCAGTAGTATATGGGATGAGCAGTTCTTC. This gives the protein CASSIWDEQFF.

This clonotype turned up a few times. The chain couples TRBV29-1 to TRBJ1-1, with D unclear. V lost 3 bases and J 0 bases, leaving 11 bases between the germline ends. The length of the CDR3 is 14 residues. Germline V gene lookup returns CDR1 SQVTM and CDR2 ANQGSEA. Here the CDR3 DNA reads TGCAGCGTTGATGTGGCCAGGATGAACACTGAAGCTTTCTTT. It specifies CSVDVARMNTEAFF.

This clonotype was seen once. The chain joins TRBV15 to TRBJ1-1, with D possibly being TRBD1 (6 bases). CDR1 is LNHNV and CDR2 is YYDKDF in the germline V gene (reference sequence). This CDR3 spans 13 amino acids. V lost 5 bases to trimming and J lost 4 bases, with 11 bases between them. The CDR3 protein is CATSWRGVTEAFF. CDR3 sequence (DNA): TGTGCCACCAGCTGGAGGGGGGTCACTGAAGCTTTCTTT.

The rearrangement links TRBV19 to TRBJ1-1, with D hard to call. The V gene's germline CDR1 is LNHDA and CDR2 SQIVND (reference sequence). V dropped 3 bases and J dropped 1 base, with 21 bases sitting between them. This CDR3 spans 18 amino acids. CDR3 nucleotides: TGTGCCAGTAGTATCGGCGAGAGGCAGGCCCTCTGGAACACTGAAGCTTTCTTT. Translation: CASSIGERQALWNTEAFF.

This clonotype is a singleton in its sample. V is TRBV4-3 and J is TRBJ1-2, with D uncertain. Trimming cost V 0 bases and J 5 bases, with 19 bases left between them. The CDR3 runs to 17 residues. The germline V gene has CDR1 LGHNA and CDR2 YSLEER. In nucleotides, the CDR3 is TGCGCCAGCAGCCAAGATGGCCGGGCCGACGTAGAATATGGCTACACCTTC. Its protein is CASSQDGRADVEYGYTF.

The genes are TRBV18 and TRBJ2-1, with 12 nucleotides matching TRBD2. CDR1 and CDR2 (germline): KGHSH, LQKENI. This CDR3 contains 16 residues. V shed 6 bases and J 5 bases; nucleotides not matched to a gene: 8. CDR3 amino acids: CASSHLTSGGNNEQFF. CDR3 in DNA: TGTGCCAGCTCCCATCTGACTAGCGGGGGTAACAATGAGCAGTTCTTC.

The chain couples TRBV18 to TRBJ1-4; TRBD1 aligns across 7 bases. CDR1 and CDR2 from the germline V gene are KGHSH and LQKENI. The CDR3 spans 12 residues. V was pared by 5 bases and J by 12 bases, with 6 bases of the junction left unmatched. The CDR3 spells CASSNGQAELFF. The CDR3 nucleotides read TGTGCCAGCTCAAACGGACAGGCAGAACTGTTTTTT.

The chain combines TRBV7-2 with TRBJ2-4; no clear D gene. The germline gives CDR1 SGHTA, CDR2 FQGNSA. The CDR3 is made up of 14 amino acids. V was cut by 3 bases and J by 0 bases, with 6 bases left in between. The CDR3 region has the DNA TGTGCCAGCAGCTTTTTCCTAGCCAAAAACATTCAGTACTTC. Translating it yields CASSFFLAKNIQYF.

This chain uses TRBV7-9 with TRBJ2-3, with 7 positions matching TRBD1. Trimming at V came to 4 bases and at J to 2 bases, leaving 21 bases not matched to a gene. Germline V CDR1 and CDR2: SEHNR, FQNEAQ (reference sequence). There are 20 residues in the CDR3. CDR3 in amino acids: CASSWNDRETNAINTDTQYF. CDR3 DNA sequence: TGTGCCAGCAGCTGGAATGACAGGGAAACCAACGCCATAAACACAGATACGCAGTATTTT.

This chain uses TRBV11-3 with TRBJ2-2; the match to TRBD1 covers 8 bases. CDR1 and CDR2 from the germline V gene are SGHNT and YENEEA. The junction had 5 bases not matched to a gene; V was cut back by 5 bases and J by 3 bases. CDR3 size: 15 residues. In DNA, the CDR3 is TGTGCCAGCAGCCTCAGGGGGCCTTACACCGGGGAGCTGTTTTTT. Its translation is CASSLRGPYTGELFF.

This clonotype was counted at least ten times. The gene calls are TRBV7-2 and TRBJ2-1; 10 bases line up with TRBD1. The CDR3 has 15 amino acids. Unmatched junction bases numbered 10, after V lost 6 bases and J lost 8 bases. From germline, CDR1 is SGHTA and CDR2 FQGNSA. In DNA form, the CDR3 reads TGTGCCAGCAGAACCGGGACAGGGGCCCGGCATGAGCAGTTCTTC. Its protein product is CASRTGTGARHEQFF.

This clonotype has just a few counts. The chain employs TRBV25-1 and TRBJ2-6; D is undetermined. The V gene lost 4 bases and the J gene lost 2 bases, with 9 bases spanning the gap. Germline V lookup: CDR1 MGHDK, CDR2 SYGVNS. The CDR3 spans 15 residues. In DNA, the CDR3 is TGTGCCAGCAGTGCCCCCTTGGCTGGGGCCAACGTCCTGACTTTC. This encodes CASSAPLAGANVLTF.

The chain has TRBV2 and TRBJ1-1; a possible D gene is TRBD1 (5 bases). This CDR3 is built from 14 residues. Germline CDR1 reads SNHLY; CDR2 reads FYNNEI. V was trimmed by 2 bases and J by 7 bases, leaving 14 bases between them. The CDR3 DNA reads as TGTGCCAGCAGTGAATATCAGGGCGTCATTGAAGCTTTCTTT. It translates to CASSEYQGVIEAFF. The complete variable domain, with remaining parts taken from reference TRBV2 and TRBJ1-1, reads EPEVTQTPSHQVTQMGQEVILRCVPISNHLYFYWYRQILGQKVEFLVSFYNNEISEKSEIFDDQFSVERPDGSNFTLKIRSTKLEDSAMYFCASSEYQGVIEAFFGQGTRLTVV.

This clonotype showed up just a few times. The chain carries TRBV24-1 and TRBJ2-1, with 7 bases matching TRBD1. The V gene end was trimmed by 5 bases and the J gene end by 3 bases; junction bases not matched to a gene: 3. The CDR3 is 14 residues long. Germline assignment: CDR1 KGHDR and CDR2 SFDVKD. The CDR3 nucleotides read TGTGCCACCAGTGTCGCAGGGGGCTACAATGAGCAGTTCTTC. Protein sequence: CATSVAGGYNEQFF.

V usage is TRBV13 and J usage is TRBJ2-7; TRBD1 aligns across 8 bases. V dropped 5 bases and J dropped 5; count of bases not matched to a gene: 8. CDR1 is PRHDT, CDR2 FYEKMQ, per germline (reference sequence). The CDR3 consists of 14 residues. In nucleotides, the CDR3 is TGTGCCAGCAGCCTAACCCCGACAGGGGACGAGCAGTACTTC. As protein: CASSLTPTGDEQYF.

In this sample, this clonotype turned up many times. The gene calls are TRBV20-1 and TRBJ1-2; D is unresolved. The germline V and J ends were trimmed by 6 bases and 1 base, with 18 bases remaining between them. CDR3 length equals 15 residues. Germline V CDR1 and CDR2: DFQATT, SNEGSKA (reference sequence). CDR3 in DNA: TGCAGTGCCGCAGTCTACACATCAGATAACTATGGCTACACCTTC. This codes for CSAAVYTSDNYGYTF.

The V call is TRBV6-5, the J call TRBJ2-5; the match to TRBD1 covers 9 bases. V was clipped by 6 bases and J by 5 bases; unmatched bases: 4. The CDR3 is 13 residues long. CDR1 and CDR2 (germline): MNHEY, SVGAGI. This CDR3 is CASRDRGMETQYF. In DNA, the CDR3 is TGTGCCAGCAGAGACAGGGGGATGGAGACCCAGTACTTC.

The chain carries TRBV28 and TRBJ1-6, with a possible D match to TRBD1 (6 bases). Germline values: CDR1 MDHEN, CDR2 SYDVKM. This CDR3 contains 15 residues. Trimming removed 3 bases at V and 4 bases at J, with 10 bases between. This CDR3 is CASSFTRGYNSPLHF. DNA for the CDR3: TGTGCCAGCAGTTTTACCAGGGGATATAATTCACCCCTCCACTTT.

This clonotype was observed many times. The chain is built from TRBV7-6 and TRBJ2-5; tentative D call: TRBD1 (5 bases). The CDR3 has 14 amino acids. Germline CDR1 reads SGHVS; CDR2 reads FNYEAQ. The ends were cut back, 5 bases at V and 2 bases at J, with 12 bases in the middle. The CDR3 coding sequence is TGTGCCAGCAGCCCCGGCAGGGCGCAAGAGACCCAGTACTTC. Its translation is CASSPGRAQETQYF.

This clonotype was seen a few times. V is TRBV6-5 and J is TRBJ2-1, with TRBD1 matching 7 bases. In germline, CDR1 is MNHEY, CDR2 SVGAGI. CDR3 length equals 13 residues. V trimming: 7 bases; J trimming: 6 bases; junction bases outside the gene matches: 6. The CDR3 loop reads CASTSGTVNEQFF. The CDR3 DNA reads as TGTGCCAGCACCTCCGGGACAGTCAATGAGCAGTTCTTC.

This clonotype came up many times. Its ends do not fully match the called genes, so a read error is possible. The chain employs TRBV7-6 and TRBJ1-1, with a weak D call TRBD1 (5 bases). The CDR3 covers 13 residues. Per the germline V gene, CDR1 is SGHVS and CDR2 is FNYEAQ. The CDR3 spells CASNLGEATQAFF. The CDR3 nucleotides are TGTGCCAGCAACTTAGGGGAGGCGACACAAGCTTTCTTT. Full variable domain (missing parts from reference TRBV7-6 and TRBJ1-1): GAGVSQSPRYKVTKRGQDVALRCDPISGHVSLYWYRQALGQGPEFLTYFNYEAQQDKSGLPNDRFSAERPEGSISTLTIQRTEQRDSAMYRCASNLGEATQAFFGQGTRLTVV.